Presented here are 25 T cell receptor beta chains from one specimen sequenced in a study of blood T cell repertoires in COVID-19. Assay: immunoSEQ multiplex PCR; the TCRdb copy retains only in-frame clones and omits some. The sample lists 250,000 to 350,000 clones, roughly 90% occurring once. Sequencing was carried out using peripheral blood. Receptors were obtained from a woman aged 45-59 years who had recovered from COVID-19.

This rearrangement joins TRBV15 to TRBJ1-5; D not resolved. The germline CDR1 and CDR2 sequences are LNHNV and YYDKDF (reference sequence). The CDR3 length is 15 residues. V lost 0 bases, J lost 7 bases, and 13 bases lay in between. This CDR3 is CATSRDRTGYQPQHF. The DNA of the CDR3 is TGTGCCACCAGCAGAGATCGGACGGGGTACCAGCCCCAGCATTTT. Using reference TRBV15 and TRBJ1-5 for the parts outside the CDR3, the full variable domain is DAMVIQNPRYQVTQFGKPVTLSCSQTLNHNVMYWYQQKSSQAPKLLFHYYDKDFNNEADTPDNFQSRRPNTSFCFLDIRSPGLGDTAMYLCATSRDRTGYQPQHFGDGTRLSIL.

Written as DNA, the CDR3 is TGTGCCAGCATTGGACAGTCCACCGGGGAGCTGTTTTTT. This translates into CASIGQSTGELFF. This chain links TRBV2 with TRBJ2-2; a weak D match, TRBD1 (6 bases). The length of the CDR3 is 13 residues. V was pared by 7 bases and J by 4 bases, with 10 bases between. CDR1 and CDR2 (germline): SNHLY, FYNNEI. Together with reference TRBV2 and TRBJ2-2, the CDR3 gives the full variable domain: EPEVTQTPSHQVTQMGQEVILRCVPISNHLYFYWYRQILGQKVEFLVSFYNNEISEKSEIFDDQFSVERPDGSNFTLKIRSTKLEDSAMYFCASIGQSTGELFFGEGSRLTVL.

The CDR3 region has the DNA TGTGCCAGCAGCACCGACAGGGCGAGCTCCTACGAGCAGTACTTC. This codes for CASSTDRASSYEQYF. This chain uses TRBV27 with TRBJ2-7, with 7 bases lining up with TRBD1. The CDR3 has 15 amino acids. With V trimmed by 6 bases and J by 0 bases, 8 bases remained unmatched. CDR1 and CDR2 from the germline V gene are MNHEY and SMNVEV (reference sequence).

This chain connects TRBV7-9 to TRBJ1-1; D uncertain. The CDR3 runs 15 residues. The germline V gene encodes CDR1 SEHNR and CDR2 FQNEAQ (reference sequence). V lost 4 bases and J lost 2, with 14 bases in between. CDR3 loop: CASSSSRRDNTEAFF. Here the CDR3 DNA reads TGTGCCAGCAGCTCCTCGAGGCGGGATAACACTGAAGCTTTCTTT.

A single count supports this clone. The J gene is TRBJ2-3, the V gene TRBV19; TRBD2 might be the D (5 bases). The V gene lost 3 bases and the J gene lost 2 bases, with 9 bases spanning the gap. CDR1 is LNHDA and CDR2 is SQIVND in the germline V gene (reference sequence). CDR3 size: 14 residues. CDR3 in amino acids: CASSMDWDTDTQYF. The CDR3 DNA is TGTGCCAGTAGTATGGACTGGGACACAGATACGCAGTATTTT.

This chain connects TRBV5-1 to TRBJ1-1; no clear D gene. Germline loops: CDR1 SGHRS, CDR2 YFSETQ. CDR3 length: 15 amino acids. The ends were cut back, 6 bases at V and 1 base at J, with 16 bases in the middle. The CDR3 spells CASTDQVLGNTEAFF. In DNA form, the CDR3 reads TGCGCCAGCACCGACCAGGTTTTAGGGAACACTGAAGCTTTCTTT.

This chain links TRBV7-9 with TRBJ1-1; D is undetermined. The CDR3 sequence is 11 residues long. V gave up 3 bases and J gave up 4 bases, with 3 bases separating them. Germline V lookup: CDR1 SEHNR, CDR2 FQNEAQ (reference sequence). In DNA, the CDR3 is TGTGCCAGCAGCTTGGCCACTGAAGCTTTCTTT. It encodes CASSLATEAFF.

The chain links TRBV6-6 to TRBJ2-2; 9 nucleotides match TRBD2. Germline CDR1 MNHNY, CDR2 SVGAGI (reference sequence). The CDR3 is made up of 17 amino acids. The ends lost 5 bases at V and 1 base at J; junction bases unmatched: 8. The CDR3 bases are TGTGCCAGCAGTCCTCTAGCGGGAAGGGGGAACACCGGGGAGCTGTTTTTT. Encoded protein: CASSPLAGRGNTGELFF.

This rearrangement joins TRBV11-2 to TRBJ2-3, with a weak D call TRBD1 (5 bases). V lost 2 bases and J 6 bases, leaving 12 bases between the germline ends. Germline V CDR1 and CDR2: SGHAT, FQNNGV. The CDR3 runs 14 residues. The CDR3 loop is CASSLLGPWDTQYF. CDR3 DNA: TGTGCCAGCAGCTTATTGGGGCCATGGGATACGCAGTATTTT.

The chain joins TRBV25-1 to TRBJ1-4; no clear D. Trimming stripped 4 bases from V and 2 bases from J, with 17 bases between. The CDR3 runs 17 residues. CDR1 is MGHDK and CDR2 is SYGVNS in the germline V gene. The CDR3 nucleotides read TGTGCCAGCAGTGTTACGGGGAGAGGTTGGACTAATGAAAAACTGTTTTTT. The encoded protein is CASSVTGRGWTNEKLFF.

The sample holds one count of this clone. The V and J genes are TRBV5-1 and TRBJ2-7, with D possibly matching TRBD2 (5 bases). The ends were cut back, 6 bases at V and 5 bases at J, with 15 bases in the middle. The CDR3 consists of 13 residues. CDR1 SGHRS and CDR2 YFSETQ come from the germline V gene. CDR3 sequence reads: CASTLGEANEQYF. Written as DNA, the CDR3 is TGCGCCAGCACCCTCGGGGAAGCCAACGAGCAGTACTTC.

This chain connects TRBV6-2 or TRBV6-3 to TRBJ2-5; 7 bases align to TRBD1. The germline gives CDR1 MNHEY, CDR2 SVGEGT. The junction had 9 bases not matched to a gene; V was cut back by 5 bases and J by 6 bases. There are 14 residues in the CDR3. The CDR3 sequence is CASSTDRVVQTQYF. The DNA for the CDR3 is TGTGCCAGCAGTACCGACAGGGTAGTGCAGACCCAGTACTTC.

The chain employs TRBV7-2 and TRBJ2-7; TRBD1 matches 9 bases. Trimming took 2 bases from V and 5 from J; bases not matched to a gene: 13. CDR1 is SGHTA and CDR2 is FQGNSA in the germline V gene. This CDR3 has 17 amino acids. CDR3 amino acids: CASSLTRPGQGRNEQYF. CDR3 sequence (DNA): TGTGCCAGCAGCTTAACGAGACCGGGACAGGGAAGGAACGAGCAGTACTTC. The full variable domain, rest sourced from reference TRBV7-2 and TRBJ2-7, is GAGVSQSPSNKVTEKGKDVELRCDPISGHTALYWYRQSLGQGLEFLIYFQGNSAPDKSGLPSDRFSAERTGGSVSTLTIQRTQQEDSAVYLCASSLTRPGQGRNEQYFGPGTRLTVT.

The count of this clone is one. The chain joins TRBV28 to TRBJ1-6; D call uncertain. The germline V and J ends were trimmed by 6 bases and 5 bases, with 11 bases remaining between them. The CDR3 is made up of 14 amino acids. Germline CDR1 reads MDHEN; CDR2 reads SYDVKM. CDR3 nucleotides: TGTGCCAGCAGATCCGGGAGCGATAATTCACCCCTCCACTTT. This sequence encodes CASRSGSDNSPLHF.

The V gene is TRBV7-6, the J gene TRBJ2-7; 11 bases line up with TRBD2. This CDR3 is 16 amino acids long. The ends lost 5 bases at V and 6 bases at J; junction bases unmatched: 12. CDR1 is SGHVS and CDR2 is FNYEAQ in the germline V gene. The DNA of the CDR3 is TGTGCCAGCAGCACCACCAGGACCGGGACTAGCGGCGAGCAGTACTTC. It is translated as CASSTTRTGTSGEQYF.

This clone appeared a few times. V is TRBV7-8 and J is TRBJ1-5; 9 bases map to TRBD1. There are 14 residues in the CDR3. The V gene end was trimmed by 5 bases and the J gene end by 9 bases; junction bases not matched to a gene: 8. Per the germline V gene, CDR1 is SGHVS and CDR2 is FQNEAQ. CDR3 amino acids: CASSVDRGERPQHF. The CDR3 DNA follows: TGTGCCAGCAGCGTTGACAGGGGGGAGAGGCCCCAGCATTTT.

The gene calls are TRBV10-3 and TRBJ1-1; a possible D gene is TRBD1 (5 bases). V was shortened by 6 bases and J by 0 bases, with 11 bases between the two germline ends. This CDR3 contains 14 residues. Germline V lookup: CDR1 ENHRY, CDR2 SYGVKD. The CDR3 spells CAIRGEGVNTEAFF. In DNA, the CDR3 is TGTGCCATCAGAGGGGAGGGAGTGAACACTGAAGCTTTCTTT.

This chain joins TRBV6-2 or TRBV6-3 and TRBJ2-5; the D gene is possibly TRBD2 (5 bases). This CDR3 has 15 amino acids. In germline, CDR1 is MNHEY, CDR2 SVGEGT. Trimming shortened V by 1 base and J by 4 bases, and 13 bases separated the two germline ends. The CDR3 coding sequence is TGTGCCAGCAGTTACTACGTCGGGGTTTTAGAGACCCAGTACTTC. As protein: CASSYYVGVLETQYF.

This chain connects TRBV29-1 to TRBJ2-1; TRBD2 matches 10 bases. Trimming at V came to 5 bases and at J to 6 bases, leaving 7 bases not matched to a gene. CDR1 is SQVTM, CDR2 ANQGSEA, per germline. The CDR3 consists of 14 residues. CDR3 loop: CSVLGLAALNEQFF. CDR3 coding DNA: TGCAGCGTTTTAGGACTAGCGGCACTCAATGAGCAGTTCTTC.

This clone was seen ten or more times. The chain is built from TRBV5-1 and TRBJ1-2, with 9 bases identical to TRBD1. V lost 4 bases, J lost 6 bases, and 4 bases stayed unmatched. Looked up from germline, CDR1 is SGHRS and CDR2 is YFSETQ. This CDR3 is 13 amino acids long. The CDR3 sequence is CASSNRDRDGYTF. CDR3 nucleotide sequence: TGCGCCAGCAGCAACCGGGACAGGGATGGCTACACCTTC.

This clone was seen a handful of times. The chain is built from TRBV6-1 and TRBJ1-2, with D possibly being TRBD1 (6 bases). The CDR3 contains 17 residues. Trimming took 3 bases from V and 1 from J, leaving 18 bases between them. Germline V gene data show CDR1 as MNHNS and CDR2 as SASEGT. The CDR3 spells CASSEPLTGLFNYGYTF. In nucleotides, the CDR3 is TGTGCCAGCAGTGAGCCCTTGACAGGACTGTTTAACTATGGCTACACCTTC.

The genes are TRBV9 and TRBJ1-2; 9 bases fit TRBD1. V gave up 3 bases and J gave up 6 bases; unmatched junction bases: 15. The CDR3 is 17 amino acids. Germline V gene sequence: CDR1 SGDLS, CDR2 YYNGEE. The CDR3 protein is CASSASGTGIYRNGYTF. The CDR3 region has the DNA TGTGCCAGCAGCGCCTCCGGGACAGGGATCTACCGGAATGGCTACACCTTC.

This rearrangement joins TRBV5-1 to TRBJ1-2, with D tentatively TRBD1 (6 bases). V was cut by 4 bases and J by 4 bases, with 17 bases left in between. The CDR3 runs 15 residues. CDR1 SGHRS and CDR2 YFSETQ come from the germline V gene. In DNA, the CDR3 is TGCGCCAGCAGCGAGTCGGGACATATGTTCTATGGCTACACCTTC. This codes for CASSESGHMFYGYTF.

The chain is built from TRBV4-1 and TRBJ2-1, with 9 bases identical to TRBD2. Germline V CDR1 and CDR2: MGHRA, YSYEKL. Trimming cost V 0 bases and J 8 bases; bases outside gene matches: 5. CDR3 length: 15 amino acids. The DNA for the CDR3 is TGCGCCAGCAGCCAAGAGGCGGGAGGGCCGTATGAGCAGTTCTTC. Translating gives CASSQEAGGPYEQFF.

This clone was observed a handful of times. The sample carries other DNA sequences with the same CDR3. V usage is TRBV27 and J usage is TRBJ1-5, with D possibly matching TRBD1 (5 bases). The length of the CDR3 is 14 residues. The V gene's germline CDR1 is MNHEY and CDR2 SMNVEV (reference sequence). Trimming stripped 2 bases from V and 2 bases from J, with 7 bases between. The CDR3 here is CASSLVGGNQPQHF. The CDR3 DNA is TGTGCCAGCAGTTTAGTAGGGGGCAATCAGCCCCAGCATTTT.